A selection of T cell receptor beta chains follows, all from one sample in a study of T cells after yellow fever vaccination. In TCRdb, the 5' RACE reads were re-called with MiXCR into one record per CDR3 protein. The table has under 550,000 distinct CDR3 sequences, around a fifth seen once. Here the sequenced sample was PBMCs, taken roughly 20 days after the first yellow fever vaccination. These receptors were taken from a young man who received the YFV17D yellow fever vaccine. Both conserved end residues are part of each CDR3. Each record gives: CDR3 length, clone size, V gene, J gene, D gene, CDR3 DNA, CDR3 protein. A D gene is named only where the DNA matches it firmly. Clone size, where shown, is once, few, many, or a class for clones that have expanded.

>14|few|TRBV20-1|TRBJ2-4|-
TGCAGTGCTAGTGACAGCGTAGCCAAAAACATTCAGTACTTC
CSASDSVAKNIQYF
>17|many|TRBV5-6|TRBJ2-3|TRBD2
TGTGCCAGCAGCTTCCTTAGCGGGGGGCCTCTAGGAGATACGCAGTATTTT
CASSFLSGGPLGDTQYF
>12|-|TRBV6-2/TRBV6-3|TRBJ1-2|-
TGTGCCAGCAGTGACATATCCTATGGCTACACCTTC
CASSDISYGYTF
>14|few|TRBV1|TRBJ2-1|-
TGCACCAGCAGCCAAATGTCTGCGTACAATGAGCAGTTCTTC
CTSSQMSAYNEQFF
>15|-|TRBV7-7|TRBJ2-2|-
TGTGCCAGCAGTTCGGGCCCCTTAACGGGGGGGGAGCTGTTTTTT
CASSSGPLTGGELFF
>13|few|TRBV6-2/TRBV6-3|TRBJ1-5|-
TGTGCCAGCAGTTACTGGGACTCTCCTCCCCAGCATTTT
CASSYWDSPPQHF
>14|many|TRBV5-1|TRBJ1-6|-
TGCGCCAGCAGCTTGGAGGGGAAGGATTCACCCCTCCACTTT
CASSLEGKDSPLHF
>14|few|TRBV24-1|TRBJ2-1|-
TGTGCCACCAGTGATTTCAGTCATTCTGAGGAGCAGTTCTTC
CATSDFSHSEEQFF
>14|-|TRBV5-4|TRBJ2-1|TRBD2
TGTGCCAGCAGCATAGCGGGGGGGGTTAATGAGCAGTTCTTC
CASSIAGGVNEQFF
>17|few|TRBV20-1|TRBJ1-6|-
TGCAGTGCACAAAACCCCGGCCTGGGGTCCTATAATTCACCCCTCCACTTT
CSAQNPGLGSYNSPLHF